This TCR beta chain was recovered during a study of T-cell memory formation after mild COVID-19. Study-level points and caveats: Most CD4+ clones that shrank were in CM and EM, while CD8+ ones turned up in EMRA. Prior to infection, memory already included some responding clones, suggesting cross-reactive memory joined.

TCRdb reprocessed the 5' RACE reads with MiXCR, giving one entry per CDR3 protein. The profile shows about 340,000 distinct CDR3 sequences, 15% to 20% of them singletons. With regard to this clonotype: Its specificity is unknown.

The CDR3 totals 15 residues. V lost 4 bases to trimming and J lost 2 bases, with 14 bases between them. CDR1 and CDR2 from the germline V gene are SGHVS and FNYEAQ. The chain carries TRBV7-6 and TRBJ2-5, with D perhaps matching TRBD2 (5 bases). The source is a man aged 18 to 29 who had mild COVID-19 (a few samples of this study predate the infection). Cell type and time point are not known. Sequencing was done on a sample of PBMCs or a T cell subset sorted from them (not recorded which). The CDR3 DNA follows: TGTGCCAGCAGCTGGGCCACTAGGCTTCAAGAGACCCAGTACTTC. The encoded protein is CASSWATRLQETQYF.